A single sample gave rise to the 15 T cell receptor beta chains below, sequenced in a study of prognosis after radiotherapy for stage I lung cancer. Template was genomic DNA; TCR beta CDR3 amplified in two multiplex PCR rounds. Primers targeting each individual TRBV and TRBJ gene were applied in first-round PCR. TCRdb re-analysed the multiplex PCR reads in MiXCR, keeping a single row per CDR3 protein. This sample carries 15,000 to 20,000 distinct CDR3 sequences, about 46% of them seen once, and the ten largest clones take around a third. Sequences were derived from PBMCs, sampled before or after stereotactic body radiation therapy (not recorded which). These receptors originate from a donor of 50 years or more with non-small cell lung cancer.

There are many counts of this clonotype. The gene calls are TRBV3-1 and TRBJ2-1; the D is unclear. Trimming stripped 3 bases from V and 0 bases from J, with 9 bases between. CDR1 is LGHDT and CDR2 is YNNKEL in the germline V gene (reference sequence). There are 15 residues in the CDR3. CDR3 loop: CASSQSWSSYNEQFF. CDR3 bases: TGTGCCAGCAGCCAGTCCTGGAGCTCCTACAATGAGCAGTTCTTC.

The chain is built from TRBV6-2 or TRBV6-3 and TRBJ2-7, with TRBD2 matching 13 bases. Germline CDR1 reads MNHEY; CDR2 reads SVGEGT. This CDR3 has 16 amino acids. Trimming at V came to 7 bases and at J to 3 bases, leaving 9 bases not matched to a gene. The CDR3 loop is CASKLTWTSGSYEQYF. DNA of the CDR3: TGTGCCAGCAAATTAACCTGGACTAGCGGGAGCTACGAGCAGTACTTC.

This clonotype appeared many times. This chain uses TRBV9 with TRBJ2-1; D is undetermined. This CDR3 spans 14 amino acids. Germline loops: CDR1 SGDLS, CDR2 YYNGEE. The V and J ends lost 0 bases and 7 bases respectively, with 11 bases between them. CDR3 amino acids: CASSVEVLGNEQFF. The CDR3, as DNA: TGTGCCAGCAGCGTAGAGGTCCTCGGGAATGAGCAGTTCTTC.

This clonotype was detected many times. The chain couples TRBV9 to TRBJ2-5; TRBD2 matches at 9 bases. The trim removed 0 bases at V and 5 bases at J, leaving 8 bases unmatched. There are 16 residues in the CDR3. Germline V gene data show CDR1 as SGDLS and CDR2 as YYNGEE. Here the CDR3 reads CASSVVAGGPQETQYF. CDR3 nucleotides: TGTGCCAGCAGCGTAGTTGCGGGAGGGCCCCAGGAGACCCAGTACTTC.

V and J are TRBV28 and TRBJ2-7; tentatively, D is TRBD1 (6 bases). The CDR3 totals 13 residues. Trimming took off 8 bases at V and 4 bases at J, with 15 bases between the two ends. Germline V CDR1 and CDR2: MDHEN, SYDVKM. CDR3 region: CASSQGSYYEQYF. The CDR3 DNA follows: TGTGCCAGCTCCCAGGGGTCTTATTACGAGCAGTACTTC.

This clonotype is judged hyperexpanded. The junction differs from germline at one of its ends, possibly a read error. This chain joins TRBV5-1 and TRBJ2-3; D might be TRBD2 (5 bases). This CDR3 region has 16 residues. Looked up from germline, CDR1 is SGHRS and CDR2 is YFSETQ. CDR3 DNA: TGTGCCAGCAGCTTAAAACTAGTCATAGGCACAGATACGCAGTATTTT. Protein: CASSLKLVIGTDTQYF.

This clonotype has at least ten counts. This sequence joins TRBV3-1 and TRBJ2-1, with TRBD1 matching over 8 bases. V dropped 4 bases and J dropped 7; count of bases not matched to a gene: 9. The CDR3 spans 15 residues. Germline CDR1 reads LGHDT; CDR2 reads YNNKEL (reference sequence). The CDR3: CASSPGTGRGNEQFF. CDR3 coding DNA: TGTGCCAGCAGCCCCGGGACAGGCCGGGGGAATGAGCAGTTCTTC.

Points on this clonotype: One base separates it from a far larger clone, so it is likely a read error. The V gene is TRBV27, the J gene TRBJ1-2; 9 bases are shared with TRBD1. Germline V gene sequence: CDR1 MNHEY, CDR2 SMNVEV (reference sequence). This CDR3 has 13 amino acids. The CDR3 is CASGQGSIYGYAF. The CDR3 coding sequence is TGTGCCAGCGGACAGGGGTCGATCTATGGCTACGCCTTC.

In this sample, this clonotype turned up many times. This chain joins TRBV6-1 and TRBJ2-1, with TRBD1 identical over 9 bases. The germline V gene encodes CDR1 MNHNS and CDR2 SASEGT. The CDR3 spans 15 residues. J gave up 3 bases and V 7 bases, and 7 bases lay outside the gene matches. CDR3 coding DNA: TGTGCCAGCACCACAACAGGGGGCAACTACAATGAGCAGTTCTTC. Its translation: CASTTTGGNYNEQFF.

This clonotype was seen repeatedly, ten times or more. The chain uses TRBV7-2 and TRBJ2-7, with D unclear. Germline V lookup: CDR1 SGHTA, CDR2 FQGNSA. Trimming pared 7 bases from V and 7 bases from J, leaving 14 bases between. The CDR3 is 12 amino acids. CDR3 coding DNA: TGTGCCAGCAACTTCCCAGGTCTAGAGCAGTACTTC. Its translation: CASNFPGLEQYF.

In its sample, this clonotype was seen many times. The gene calls are TRBV6-1 and TRBJ1-4; D remains unclear. The ends were cut back, 5 bases at V and 8 bases at J, with 6 bases in the middle. The germline V gene has CDR1 MNHNS and CDR2 SASEGT. The CDR3 covers 11 residues. The CDR3 DNA reads TGTGCCAGCAGTCTTAAAGAAAAACTGTTTTTT. Its translation: CASSLKEKLFF.

The chain uses TRBV2 and TRBJ2-7, with D perhaps being TRBD1 or TRBD2 (5 bases each). CDR1 and CDR2 from the germline V gene are SNHLY and FYNNEI. With 7 bases removed from V and 6 bases from J, the gap between germline ends came to 16 bases. CDR3 length: 13 residues. The CDR3 region has the DNA TGTGCCAGCACCTCCGGGCCTGGGGGCGAGCAGTACTTC. Translation: CASTSGPGGEQYF.

Comment on this clonotype: The junction departs from the called germline gene at one end, perhaps through a read error. This chain joins TRBV6-4 and TRBJ1-5; no definite D call. Per germline, CDR1 MRHNA and CDR2 SNTAGT. This CDR3 spans 15 amino acids. The CDR3 coding sequence is TGTGCCAGCAGTTACACCGGCCTTAGCAATCAGCCCCATTATTTT. This translates into CASSYTGLSNQPHYF.

The chain combines TRBV12-3 or TRBV12-4 with TRBJ1-2, with no clear D. The CDR3 loop spans 12 amino acids. Trimming cost V 3 bases and J 2 bases, with 4 bases left between them. CDR3 in DNA: TGTGCCAGCAGTTTCTGGAACTATGGCTACACCTTC. It translates to CASSFWNYGYTF.

For this clonotype: The junction does not match germline at one end; this may be a read error. The gene calls are TRBV28 and TRBJ2-1, with D uncertain. The CDR3 contains 13 residues. Germline CDR1 is MDHEN and CDR2 is SYDVKM. The CDR3 DNA sequence: TGTGCCAGCAGGCTACCCGTGGTCAATGGGCAGTTCTTC. Translating it yields CASRLPVVNGQFF.